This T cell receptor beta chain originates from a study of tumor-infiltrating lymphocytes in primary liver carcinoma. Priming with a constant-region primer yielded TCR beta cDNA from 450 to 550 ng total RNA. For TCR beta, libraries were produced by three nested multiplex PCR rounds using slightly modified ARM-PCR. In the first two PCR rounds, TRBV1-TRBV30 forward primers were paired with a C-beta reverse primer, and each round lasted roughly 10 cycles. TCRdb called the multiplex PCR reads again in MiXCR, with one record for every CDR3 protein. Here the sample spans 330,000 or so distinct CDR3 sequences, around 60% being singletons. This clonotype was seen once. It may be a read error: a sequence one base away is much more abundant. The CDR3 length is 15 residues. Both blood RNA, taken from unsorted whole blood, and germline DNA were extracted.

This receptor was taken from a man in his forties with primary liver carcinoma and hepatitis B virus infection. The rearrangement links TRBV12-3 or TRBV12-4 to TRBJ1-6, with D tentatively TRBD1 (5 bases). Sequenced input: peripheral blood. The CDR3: CASKLDGGWDSPPHF. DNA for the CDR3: TGTGCCAGCAAATTAGACGGGGGGTGGGATTCACCCCCCCACTTT.